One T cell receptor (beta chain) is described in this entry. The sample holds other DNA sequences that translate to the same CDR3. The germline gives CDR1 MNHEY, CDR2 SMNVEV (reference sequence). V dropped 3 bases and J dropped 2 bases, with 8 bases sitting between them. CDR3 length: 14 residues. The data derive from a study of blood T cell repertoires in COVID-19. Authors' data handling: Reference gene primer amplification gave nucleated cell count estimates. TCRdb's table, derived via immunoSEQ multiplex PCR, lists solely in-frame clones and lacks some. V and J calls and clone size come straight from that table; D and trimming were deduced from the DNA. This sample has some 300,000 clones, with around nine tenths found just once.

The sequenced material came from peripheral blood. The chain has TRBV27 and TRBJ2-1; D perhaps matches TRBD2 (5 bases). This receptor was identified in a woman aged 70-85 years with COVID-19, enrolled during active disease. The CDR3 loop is CASSFPGAYNEQFF. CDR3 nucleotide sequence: TGTGCCAGCAGTTTCCCCGGGGCCTACAATGAGCAGTTCTTC.